Below, 13 T cell receptor beta chains from the same sample are listed, as sequenced in a study of CDR3 diversity in severe acne. MiXCR, run by TCRdb on the PCR reads, gives a single entry per CDR3 protein. The sample carries roughly 100,000 distinct CDR3 sequences, approximately 47% recorded once. Sequencing used blood. The receptors were gathered from a male donor with acne.

On this clonotype itself: Germline is not matched at one junction end, which may reflect a read error. This chain uses TRBV18 with TRBJ2-1; a weak D match, TRBD1 (6 bases). Germline V gives CDR1 KGHSH, CDR2 LQKENI. This CDR3 is 16 amino acids long. CDR3 protein: CASSPPRPGVHKEQFF. The CDR3 nucleotides are TGTGCCAGCTCACCACCAAGGCCAGGGGTCCACAAGGAGCAGTTCTTC.

The gene calls are TRBV28 and TRBJ2-4; D could derive from TRBD1 or TRBD2 (5 bases each). The CDR3 contains 18 residues. The germline V gene encodes CDR1 MDHEN and CDR2 SYDVKM. Between the trimmed V and J ends, which lost 3 bases and 2 bases, there was a span of 20 bases. CDR3 in amino acids: CASSFNGAEGGTKNIQYF. For the CDR3, the DNA is TGTGCCAGCAGTTTTAACGGGGCGGAAGGTGGAACCAAAAACATTCAGTACTTC.

This clonotype occurred many times. The genes are TRBV7-9 and TRBJ2-7; D unresolved. Germline CDR1 and CDR2: SEHNR and FQNEAQ (reference sequence). V shed 1 base and J shed 2 bases, with 6 bases lying between them. CDR3 length: 13 amino acids. CDR3 sequence (DNA): TGTGCCAGCAGCTTAGACAGCCCCTACGAGCAGTACTTC. It specifies CASSLDSPYEQYF.

The CDR3 nucleotides read TGTGCCAGCAGTGAGCGATTGGGAGCGGGAGGATTAGAGACCCAGTACTTC. Translated: CASSERLGAGGLETQYF. The rearrangement joins TRBV25-1 to TRBJ2-5, with 9 bases lining up with TRBD2. The CDR3 is 17 residues long. Unmatched junction bases numbered 12, after V lost 3 bases and J lost 4 bases. The germline V gene encodes CDR1 MGHDK and CDR2 SYGVNS.

In its sample, this clonotype ranks as medium-sized. The rearrangement uses TRBV7-2 and TRBJ1-1, with 9 bases aligning to TRBD1. There are 14 residues in the CDR3. Trimming cost V 5 bases and J 1 base; bases outside gene matches: 2. Germline V CDR1 and CDR2: SGHTA, FQGNSA. The CDR3 DNA reads TGTGCCAGCAGCACGGGACAGGGGAACACTGAAGCTTTCTTT. Protein: CASSTGQGNTEAFF.

This chain links TRBV7-9 with TRBJ2-7, with TRBD1 as a possible D gene (6 bases). Per germline, CDR1 SEHNR and CDR2 FQNEAQ (reference sequence). The CDR3 contains 12 residues. The V end was cut by 8 bases, the J end by 2 bases, with 10 bases between. The CDR3: CASGQNPYEQYF. The CDR3 DNA is TGTGCCAGCGGACAGAACCCCTACGAGCAGTACTTC.

A remark on this clonotype: A read error may be the cause here, since a much bigger clone is one base away. This chain uses TRBV12-3 or TRBV12-4 with TRBJ1-2; D is unresolved. The CDR3 has 13 amino acids. The CDR3 loop reads CAGSILRSYGYTF. DNA of the CDR3: TGTGCCGGCAGCATCCTACGGAGCTATGGCTACACCTTC.

The chain recombines TRBV6-1 with TRBJ1-2; no reliable D call. V was cut by 2 bases and J by 5 bases, with 21 bases left in between. The CDR3 is made up of 17 amino acids. Germline V gene lookup returns CDR1 MNHNS and CDR2 SASEGT. In DNA, the CDR3 is TGTGCCAGCAGTGAAACCGTAATTTTTGGAGGGTCTTATGGCTACACCTTC. Its translation is CASSETVIFGGSYGYTF.

V and J are TRBV10-3 and TRBJ1-2; TRBD1 matches at 9 bases. J was trimmed by 8 bases and V by 0 bases; bases with no gene match: 1. The CDR3 spans 13 residues. Germline CDR1 ENHRY, CDR2 SYGVKD. The CDR3 DNA reads TGTGCCATCAGTGAGTCGACAGGGGGAGGCTACACCTTC. Its protein product is CAISESTGGGYTF.

Regarding this clonotype: A much larger clone differs by one base, so this may be a read error. The V and J genes are TRBV5-1 and TRBJ2-1, with TRBD1 matching over 11 bases. The CDR3 is made up of 15 amino acids. CDR1 and CDR2 from the germline V gene are SGHRS and YFSETQ. CDR3 bases: TGCGCCAGCAGCTTGGGGACAGGGGGCGGCAATGGGCAGTTCTTC. Its translation: CASSLGTGGGNGQFF.

The V call is TRBV28, the J call TRBJ1-5; D gene ambiguous. Germline values: CDR1 MDHEN, CDR2 SYDVKM. V was cut by 10 bases and J by 7 bases, with 20 bases left in between. This CDR3 spans 14 amino acids. For the CDR3, the DNA is TGTGCCACCCGACCTGGCCTCGGGTCACAGCCCCAGCATTTT. Translation gives CATRPGLGSQPQHF.

This chain links TRBV19 with TRBJ1-2; unclear D gene. CDR3 length equals 14 residues. Per germline, CDR1 LNHDA and CDR2 SQIVND (reference sequence). The V gene lost 6 bases and the J gene lost 9 bases, with 20 bases spanning the gap. The CDR3 loop reads CASSSARSGSCYTF. CDR3 nucleotides: TGTGCCAGTAGCTCCGCTCGGTCGGGCTCGTGCTACACCTTC.

This clonotype was seen ten or more times. The rearrangement uses TRBV20-1 and TRBJ1-5; 10 bases match TRBD1. This CDR3 region has 16 residues. The V gene's germline CDR1 is DFQATT and CDR2 SNEGSKA (reference sequence). The ends lost 4 bases at V and 2 bases at J; junction bases unmatched: 8. The CDR3 sequence is CSATRQGAIGNQPQHF. As DNA, the CDR3 is TGCAGTGCTACTCGACAGGGGGCAATAGGCAATCAGCCCCAGCATTTT.